One and the same sample provided the 12 T cell receptor beta chains below, sequenced in a study of STAT5B mutations in CD4+ large granular lymphocyte leukemia. Data came from immunoSEQ multiplex PCR; TCRdb stores just in-frame clones and leaves some out. The sample includes 5,500 to 6,000 clones, roughly 80% seen only once; the top ten take roughly three fifths. What was sequenced was PBMCs. The source of these receptors is a man older than 75 with CD4+ T-cell large granular lymphocyte leukemia.

The chain couples TRBV9 to TRBJ1-2; no clear D gene. Germline loops: CDR1 SGDLS, CDR2 YYNGEE. This CDR3 has 14 amino acids. Between the trimmed V and J ends, which lost 0 bases and 4 bases, there was a span of 10 bases. The CDR3 DNA reads as TGTGCCAGCAGCGTAGCCCAGAGCCCCTATGGCTACACCTTC. Translated: CASSVAQSPYGYTF.

This clone was observed once. J is TRBJ2-2 and V is TRBV5-5; D may correspond to TRBD1 or TRBD2 (5 bases each). Germline values: CDR1 SGHKS, CDR2 YYEKEE (reference sequence). V lost 3 bases and J 8 bases, leaving 17 bases between the germline ends. The CDR3 extends over 15 amino acids. CDR3 nucleotide sequence: TGTGCCAGCAGCTACTCCGGGACCCGGAGTGGGGAGCTGTTTTTT. Translation: CASSYSGTRSGELFF.

The chain recombines TRBV7-8 with TRBJ2-5; 12 bases map to TRBD1. The J call could be wrong; TRBJ2-7 is a better fit for the DNA end. The CDR3 runs 16 residues. The V gene's germline CDR1 is SGHVS and CDR2 FQNEAQ. The CDR3 sequence: CASSLKGTGGFYEQYF. The CDR3 DNA sequence: TGTGCCAGCAGCTTAAAGGGGACAGGGGGCTTCTACGAGCAGTACTTC.

The table lists this clone with a few counts. The rearrangement uses TRBV6-5 and TRBJ1-3, with 7 bases that match TRBD1. J gave up 9 bases and V 0 bases, and 5 bases lay outside the gene matches. Germline assignment: CDR1 MNHEY and CDR2 SVGAGI. This CDR3 comprises 14 residues. CDR3 bases: TGTGCCAGCAGTTACTCAGGCAGGGGGAGCACCATATATTTT. The encoded protein is CASSYSGRGSTIYF.

This chain joins TRBV9 and TRBJ1-2, with a possible D match to TRBD1 (5 bases). The germline gives CDR1 SGDLS, CDR2 YYNGEE. V was cut by 3 bases and J by 8 bases, with 14 bases left in between. The CDR3 is 13 residues long. The CDR3 DNA reads as TGTGCCAGCAGCGGAGCAGGGTTTGGGGGCTACACCTTC. Translation gives CASSGAGFGGYTF.

This clone occurred a few times. The rearrangement links TRBV2 to TRBJ1-1; D not resolved. V was clipped by 6 bases and J by 6 bases, with 11 bases between them. Germline CDR1 and CDR2: SNHLY and FYNNEI. There are 12 residues in the CDR3. This chain's CDR3 is CASRDSRPEAFF. The CDR3 bases are TGTGCCAGCAGGGACTCTAGGCCTGAAGCTTTCTTT.

The chain recombines TRBV7-9 with TRBJ1-2; D call uncertain. Trimming cost V 5 bases and J 4 bases, with 23 bases left between them. CDR1 SEHNR and CDR2 FQNEAQ come from the germline V gene (reference sequence). This CDR3 has 17 amino acids. The CDR3 nucleotides read TGTGCCAGCAGCACTTCGTCAGGAATGGAGCGGTCCTATGGCTACACCTTC. Translation gives CASSTSSGMERSYGYTF.

The V gene is TRBV11-2, the J gene TRBJ1-5; D is undetermined. V was shortened by 6 bases and J by 5 bases, with 11 bases between the two germline ends. Germline CDR1 is SGHAT and CDR2 is FQNNGV. This CDR3 is built from 13 residues. Here the CDR3 reads CASSISAHQPQHF. The CDR3 DNA is TGTGCCAGCAGTATTTCCGCACATCAGCCCCAGCATTTT.

The chain employs TRBV5-1 and TRBJ1-2; TRBD1 is a possible D gene (6 bases). The CDR3 is 14 residues long. Germline-derived CDR1 and CDR2 are SGHRS and YFSETQ. Trimming took 4 bases from V and 6 from J, leaving 16 bases between them. The CDR3 reads CASSLEDSEDGYTF. CDR3 nucleotides: TGCGCCAGCAGCCTGGAGGACAGTGAAGATGGCTACACCTTC. Based on the CDR3 plus reference TRBV5-1 and TRBJ1-2, the full variable domain is KAGVTQTPRYLIKTRGQQVTLSCSPISGHRSVSWYQQTPGQGLQFLFEYFSETQRNKGNFPGRFSGRQFSNSRSEMNVSTLELGDSALYLCASSLEDSEDGYTFGSGTRLTVV.

This clone has just a few counts. CDR3 protein: CAISETNGGQGSGYTF. The CDR3 coding sequence is TGTGCCATCAGTGAGACAAATGGGGGACAGGGGTCTGGCTACACCTTC. This chain joins TRBV10-3 and TRBJ1-2; 10 positions match TRBD1. V lost 2 bases, J lost 7 bases, and 10 bases stayed unmatched. Germline loops: CDR1 ENHRY, CDR2 SYGVKD. The CDR3 length is 16 residues.

V and J are TRBV6-1 and TRBJ2-1; 9 bases are shared with TRBD2. Germline CDR1 MNHNS, CDR2 SASEGT. The CDR3 runs 16 residues. J lost 5 bases, V lost 1 base, and 6 bases had no gene match. The CDR3 region has the DNA TGTGCCAGCAGTGAAGTGGGACTAGCCTTCAACAATGAGCAGTTCTTC. Translated: CASSEVGLAFNNEQFF.

The V gene is TRBV6-1, the J gene TRBJ2-4; no firm D call. Germline CDR1 and CDR2: MNHNS and SASEGT. This CDR3 spans 15 amino acids. Trimming removed 2 bases at V and 0 bases at J, with 8 bases between. CDR3 region: CASSETPVAKNIQYF. DNA for the CDR3: TGTGCCAGCAGTGAAACCCCAGTAGCCAAAAACATTCAGTACTTC.